The following is a TCR beta chain sequence with its context. The template used for profiling TCR beta VDJ and CDR3 was genomic DNA. Using its own MiXCR run on the reads, TCRdb lists one record per CDR3 protein. The data show some 170,000 distinct CDR3 sequences, 60% to 80% seen once. Before being chosen for sequencing, patients had shown CD8+CD57+ cell expansion by flow cytometry. Severe acquired aplastic anemia was present in all patients. This sample was included in a study of CD8+CD57+ T cells in acquired aplastic anemia. This receptor was taken from a human donor with aplastic anemia. The source material was sorted CD4+, CD8+, or CD8+CD57+ T cells (not recorded which) from PBMCs.

Written as DNA, the CDR3 is TGTGCCAGCAGTGAAGGGGGGGCTAGCGGGATATACGAGCAGTACTTC. This codes for CASSEGGASGIYEQYF. The J gene is TRBJ2-7, the V gene TRBV2; 9 nucleotides line up with TRBD2. Germline CDR1 and CDR2: SNHLY and FYNNEI. The CDR3 spans 16 residues. V dropped 1 base and J dropped 4; count of bases not matched to a gene: 8.